The entry below describes one T cell receptor beta chain. The RNA input was about 0.5 to 1 ug, and it was reverse transcribed with random hexamers. Using its own MiXCR run on the immunoSEQ multiplex PCR reads, TCRdb lists one record per CDR3 protein. The sample has some 400,000 distinct CDR3 sequences; 75% to 90% are singletons. Germline CDR1 SQVTM, CDR2 ANQGSEA. The CDR3 consists of 14 residues. Unmatched junction bases numbered 11, after V lost 6 bases and J lost 4 bases. This specimen belongs to a study of CD8 T cells in Susac syndrome. Input material: CD8+ T cells from PBMCs. This TCR derives from a human donor with multiple sclerosis. The chain uses TRBV29-1 and TRBJ1-1; 7 bases map to TRBD1. This chain's CDR3 is CSVHRDSRPTEAFF. The CDR3 region has the DNA TGCAGCGTCCACCGGGACAGCCGCCCCACTGAAGCTTTCTTT.